This TCR beta chain was identified during a study of CXCR3-negative and CXCR3-positive naive CD8 T cells. Notes on this clonotype: The antigen is unknown.

Libraries of TRB cDNA were made by 5' RACE and carried UMIs. TCRdb reprocessed the 5' RACE reads; each CDR3 protein has one entry and no DNA is given. The sample totals tens of thousands of distinct CDR3 sequences. Germline CDR1 reads MDHEN; CDR2 reads SYDVKM. The CDR3 spans 16 residues. General study results and limits: Cryopreservation partially decreased CXCR3 expression, and most assays used fresh PBMCs. For CXCR3-positive naive cells, TRB CDR3s were more hydrophobic than those of CXCR3-negative naive cells.

This chain connects TRBV28 to TRBJ2-5; TCRdb designates TRBD2, a call that cannot be tested without DNA. The specimen was naive CXCR3+ CD8+ T cells from blood. Specified subset: CD45RO-CCR7+CD27+CD95- naive CD8+ T cells expressing CXCR3 (TNR3+). This receptor was identified in a human donor in good health. Some clones in this sample may be carry-over from other donors' samples. CDR3 loop: CASSLVWSRSQETQYF.